The 16 T cell receptor beta chains presented below share a single source sample, sequenced in a study of shared clonotypes between healthy human individuals. TCRdb's copy holds only in-frame clones and misses some; the assay was immunoSEQ multiplex PCR. The sample lists under 2,000,000 clones; around 96% were seen once. CD45RO-negative, CCR7-selected cells formed the naive CD8 fraction, which excluded terminally differentiated effector memory CD45RA+ cells. The sequencing sample was made of naive CD8+ T cells sorted from blood. The receptors originated from a man younger than 35 in good health.

The rearrangement uses TRBV7-9 and TRBJ2-5; D is undetermined. This CDR3 contains 13 residues. Germline assignment: CDR1 SEHNR and CDR2 FQNEAQ (reference sequence). V gave up 7 bases and J gave up 5 bases, with 14 bases separating them. This CDR3 reads CASTESIRETQYF. The CDR3 nucleotides are TGTGCCAGCACCGAATCTATACGGGAGACCCAGTACTTC.

The chain recombines TRBV5-4 with TRBJ2-2; tentative D call: TRBD2 (5 bases). The length of the CDR3 is 17 residues. The V gene's germline CDR1 is SGHNT and CDR2 YYREEE (reference sequence). Trimming took 4 bases from V and 0 from J, leaving 16 bases between them. This CDR3 reads CASSTPGVTANTGELFF. The CDR3 region has the DNA TGTGCCAGCAGCACCCCCGGGGTTACTGCGAACACCGGGGAGCTGTTTTTT.

Turning to this clone: This sample includes further DNA sequences coding for the same CDR3. The chain has TRBV6-1 and TRBJ1-1; D perhaps matches TRBD1 (6 bases). Trimming removed 1 base from V and 4 bases from J, with 10 bases in between. Per the germline V gene, CDR1 is MNHNS and CDR2 is SASEGT. The CDR3 has 14 residues. In nucleotides, the CDR3 is TGTGCCAGCAGTGAAGGGGGAGGGGGCACTGAAGCTTTCTTT. It codes for CASSEGGGGTEAFF.

The chain carries TRBV5-6 and TRBJ2-1; D not certain. This CDR3 has 14 amino acids. Germline loops: CDR1 SGHDT, CDR2 YYEEEE. The V end lost 7 bases, the J end lost 0 bases, and 11 bases lay between the germline ends. Here the CDR3 reads CASGRLSSYNEQFF. The CDR3 nucleotides are TGTGCCAGCGGAAGACTGAGCTCCTACAATGAGCAGTTCTTC.

The rearrangement joins TRBV7-9 to TRBJ2-7; D unresolved. The CDR3 extends over 14 amino acids. Germline loops: CDR1 SEHNR, CDR2 FQNEAQ (reference sequence). V shed 3 bases and J shed 4 bases, with 13 bases lying between them. The CDR3 reads CASSFGQAVYEQYF. The CDR3 DNA follows: TGTGCCAGCAGCTTTGGCCAGGCGGTTTACGAGCAGTACTTC.

V is TRBV6-5 and J is TRBJ2-7; possibly TRBD1 for D (7 bases). The V and J ends lost 8 bases and 2 bases respectively, with 19 bases between them. In germline, CDR1 is MNHEY, CDR2 SVGAGI. The CDR3 loop spans 15 amino acids. The CDR3 spells CASGPVRGAAYEQYF. The CDR3 DNA sequence: TGTGCCAGCGGTCCCGTCAGGGGGGCCGCCTACGAGCAGTACTTC.

The chain recombines TRBV5-6 with TRBJ1-6; 7 bases map to TRBD1. The CDR3 contains 15 residues. V was clipped by 2 bases and J by 5 bases; unmatched bases: 4. Looked up from germline, CDR1 is SGHDT and CDR2 is YYEEEE. CDR3 in amino acids: CASSLRQGNNSPLHF. As DNA, the CDR3 is TGTGCCAGCAGCTTAAGACAGGGTAATAATTCACCCCTCCACTTT.

The chain employs TRBV11-2 and TRBJ2-1; weak D call: TRBD2 (7 bases). This CDR3 has 15 amino acids. Germline CDR1 reads SGHAT; CDR2 reads FQNNGV. V dropped 1 base and J dropped 7 bases, with 14 bases sitting between them. This chain's CDR3 is CASSLVVGGGNEQFF. CDR3 bases: TGTGCCAGCAGCTTAGTTGTGGGAGGGGGGAATGAGCAGTTCTTC.

V gene TRBV4-1 combines with J gene TRBJ2-7, with 9 nucleotides matching TRBD2. CDR3 size: 17 residues. The V gene's germline CDR1 is MGHRA and CDR2 YSYEKL. V lost 3 bases, J lost 2 bases, and 11 bases stayed unmatched. CDR3 sequence: CASSHKGLAGSTYEQYF. The CDR3 coding sequence is TGCGCCAGCAGCCATAAGGGGCTAGCGGGGAGCACCTACGAGCAGTACTTC.

As regards this clone: Other DNA sequences of this sample code for an identical CDR3. This chain joins TRBV9 and TRBJ2-7; no definite D call. V lost 0 bases, J lost 3 bases, and 7 bases lay in between. CDR3 length equals 13 residues. Germline CDR1 SGDLS, CDR2 YYNGEE. Here the CDR3 DNA reads TGTGCCAGCAGCGTAGATAACAGCTACGAGCAGTACTTC. It specifies CASSVDNSYEQYF.

The chain joins TRBV25-1 to TRBJ2-3; perhaps TRBD1 as D (6 bases). CDR1 is MGHDK and CDR2 is SYGVNS in the germline V gene. The CDR3 covers 14 residues. The V and J ends lost 6 bases and 0 bases respectively, with 10 bases between them. CDR3 region: CASSLRGSTDTQYF. The CDR3 region has the DNA TGTGCCAGCAGCCTCAGGGGTAGCACAGATACGCAGTATTTT.

Here the CDR3 reads CASSGASLGGRIGEQYF. DNA for the CDR3: TGCGCCAGCAGTGGGGCTTCCCTCGGGGGGCGAATCGGAGAGCAGTACTTC. This chain links TRBV10-1 with TRBJ2-7, with a possible D match to TRBD2 (7 bases). The CDR3 is made up of 17 amino acids. Trimming left V 4 bases short and J 7 bases short, with 26 bases between. Per the germline V gene, CDR1 is WNHNN and CDR2 is SYGVQD (reference sequence).

This sequence joins TRBV14 and TRBJ2-1; D is undetermined. Germline V gives CDR1 SGHDN, CDR2 FVKESK. V lost 0 bases and J lost 0, with 15 bases in between. This CDR3 contains 18 residues. CDR3 nucleotides: TGTGCCAGCAGCCAAGATGATGTCGGCCCCTACTCCTACAATGAGCAGTTCTTC. Translating it yields CASSQDDVGPYSYNEQFF.

J is TRBJ2-7 and V is TRBV6-1, with TRBD1 as a possible D gene (6 bases). Deletions cut 2 bases from V and 0 bases from J, with 8 bases between. Per the germline V gene, CDR1 is MNHNS and CDR2 is SASEGT. This CDR3 has 14 amino acids. CDR3 residues: CASSETGYSYEQYF. CDR3 DNA sequence: TGTGCCAGCAGTGAAACAGGGTACTCCTACGAGCAGTACTTC.

This sequence joins TRBV5-6 and TRBJ1-2, with 8 bases aligning to TRBD1. The CDR3 sequence is 13 residues long. V lost 4 bases and J lost 4; bases outside the gene matches: 3. The germline V gene has CDR1 SGHDT and CDR2 YYEEEE. CDR3 region: CASSGQGLYGYTF. In DNA form, the CDR3 reads TGTGCCAGCAGCGGACAGGGCCTCTATGGCTACACCTTC.

A single count supports this clone. The chain employs TRBV7-8 and TRBJ2-7, with a weak D call TRBD2 (6 bases). The V gene's germline CDR1 is SGHVS and CDR2 FQNEAQ. V lost 1 base, J lost 2 bases, and 12 bases lay in between. The CDR3 totals 15 residues. The DNA of the CDR3 is TGTGCCAGCAGCTTAGGTGGAGGGGAAGCCTACGAGCAGTACTTC. This sequence encodes CASSLGGGEAYEQYF. The whole variable domain, filled in from reference TRBV7-8 and TRBJ2-7, reads GAGVSQSPRYKVAKRGQDVALRCDPISGHVSLFWYQQALGQGPEFLTYFQNEAQLDKSGLPSDRFFAERPEGSVSTLKIQRTQQEDSAVYLCASSLGGGEAYEQYFGPGTRLTVT.